The clone carrying this TCR beta chain was counted ten times or more. Antigen specificity is unknown. HTBI primers from iRepertoire and Arm-PCR of CDR3 regions yielded the TCR beta libraries. TCRdb reprocessed the multiplex PCR reads via MiXCR and lists one record per CDR3 protein. The table lists 500,000 or so distinct CDR3 sequences, approximately 16% of them singletons. V shed 4 bases and J 2 bases; nucleotides not matched to a gene: 6. This CDR3 has 15 amino acids. The V gene's germline CDR1 is SGHRS and CDR2 YFSETQ. Time point in this sample: newly diagnosed GD, antithyroid drugs for less than 3 months. PBMC RNA was the source of the TCR library. Patients met American Thyroid Association criteria for Graves' disease. The entry originates in a study of regulatory T cells in long-lasting Graves disease. Study results and caveats: Patients with persistent disease showed a bias toward TRBV28, TRBJ1-2 and TRBJ2-5. Because few samples were included, accuracy may have been lower.

This sample also belongs to another study, concerning T cells in Graves' hyperthyroidism and ophthalmopathy. According to that study: Most thyroid clonotypes with frequency above 0.001 were detected in blood.

Sequenced material: peripheral blood mononuclear cells (PBMCs), taken at new diagnosis, from a patient treated with antithyroid drugs. The chain combines TRBV5-1 with TRBJ2-3, with 8 nucleotides matching TRBD2. This TCR was sampled from a woman between 40 and 65 years old with Graves disease. The CDR3 spells CASSHGGGSTDTQYF. CDR3 in DNA: TGCGCCAGCAGCCACGGCGGGGGGTCCACAGATACGCAGTATTTT.